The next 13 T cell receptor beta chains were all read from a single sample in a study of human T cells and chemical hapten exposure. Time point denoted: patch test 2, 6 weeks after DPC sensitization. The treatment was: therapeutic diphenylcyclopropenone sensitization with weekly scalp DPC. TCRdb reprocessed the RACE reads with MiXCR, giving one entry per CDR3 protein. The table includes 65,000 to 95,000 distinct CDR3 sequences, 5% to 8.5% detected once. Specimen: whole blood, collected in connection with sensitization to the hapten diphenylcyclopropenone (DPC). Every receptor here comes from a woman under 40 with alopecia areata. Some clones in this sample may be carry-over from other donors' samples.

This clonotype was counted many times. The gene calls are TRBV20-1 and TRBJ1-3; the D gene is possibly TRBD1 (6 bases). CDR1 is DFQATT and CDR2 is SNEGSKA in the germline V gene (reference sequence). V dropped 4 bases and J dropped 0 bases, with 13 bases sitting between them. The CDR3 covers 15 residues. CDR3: CSATGGLSSGNTIYF. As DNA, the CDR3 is TGCAGTGCTACCGGGGGCCTTAGCTCTGGAAACACCATATATTTT.

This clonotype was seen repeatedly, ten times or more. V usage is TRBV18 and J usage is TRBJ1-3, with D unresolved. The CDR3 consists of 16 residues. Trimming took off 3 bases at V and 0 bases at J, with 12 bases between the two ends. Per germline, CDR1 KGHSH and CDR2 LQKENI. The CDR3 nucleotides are TGTGCCAGCTCACCGCTGACACACAGCTCTGGAAACACCATATATTTT. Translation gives CASSPLTHSSGNTIYF. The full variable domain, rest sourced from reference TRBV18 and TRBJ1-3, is NAGVMQNPRHLVRRRGQEARLRCSPMKGHSHVYWYRQLPEEGLKFMVYLQKENIIDESGMPKERFSAEFPKEGPSILRIQQVVRGDSAAYFCASSPLTHSSGNTIYFGEGSWLTVV.

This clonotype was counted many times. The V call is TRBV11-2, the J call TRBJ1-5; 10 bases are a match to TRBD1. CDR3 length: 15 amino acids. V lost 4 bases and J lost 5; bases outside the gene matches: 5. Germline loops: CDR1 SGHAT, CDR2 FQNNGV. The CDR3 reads CASSSDRGRDQPQHF. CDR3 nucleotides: TGTGCCAGCAGCTCTGACAGGGGGCGCGATCAGCCCCAGCATTTT.

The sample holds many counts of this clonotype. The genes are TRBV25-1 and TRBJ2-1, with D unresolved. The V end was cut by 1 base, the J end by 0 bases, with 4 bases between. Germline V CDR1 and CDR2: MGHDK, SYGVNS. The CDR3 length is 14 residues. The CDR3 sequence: CASSEWGSYNEQFF. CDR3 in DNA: TGTGCCAGCAGTGAATGGGGCTCCTACAATGAGCAGTTCTTC.

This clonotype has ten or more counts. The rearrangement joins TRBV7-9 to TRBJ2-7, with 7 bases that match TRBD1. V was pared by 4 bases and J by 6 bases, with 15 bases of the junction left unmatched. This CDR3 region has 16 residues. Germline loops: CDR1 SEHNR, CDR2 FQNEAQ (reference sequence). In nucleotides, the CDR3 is TGTGCCAGCAGCTCAAAACAGACAGGGAGCCCTGGCGAGCAGTACTTC. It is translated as CASSSKQTGSPGEQYF.

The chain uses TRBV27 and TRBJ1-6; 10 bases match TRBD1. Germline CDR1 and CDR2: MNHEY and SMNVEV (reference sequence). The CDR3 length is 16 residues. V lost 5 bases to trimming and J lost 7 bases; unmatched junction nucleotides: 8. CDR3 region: CASSLQPTGGNSPLHF. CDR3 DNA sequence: TGTGCCAGCAGTCTACAACCGACAGGGGGCAATTCACCCCTCCACTTT.

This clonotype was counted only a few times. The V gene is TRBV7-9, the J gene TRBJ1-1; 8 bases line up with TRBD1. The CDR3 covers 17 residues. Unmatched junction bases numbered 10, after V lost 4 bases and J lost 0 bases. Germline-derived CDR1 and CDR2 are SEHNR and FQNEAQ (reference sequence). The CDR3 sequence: CASSSHRQGSMNTEAFF. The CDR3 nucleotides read TGTGCCAGCAGCTCTCACAGACAGGGGTCCATGAACACTGAAGCTTTCTTT.

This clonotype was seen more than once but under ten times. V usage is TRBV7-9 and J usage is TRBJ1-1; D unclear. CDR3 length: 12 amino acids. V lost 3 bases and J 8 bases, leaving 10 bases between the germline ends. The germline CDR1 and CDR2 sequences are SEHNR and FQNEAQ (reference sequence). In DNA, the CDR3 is TGTGCCAGCAGCTTGTCGTCACCGGAAGCTTTCTTT. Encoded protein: CASSLSSPEAFF.

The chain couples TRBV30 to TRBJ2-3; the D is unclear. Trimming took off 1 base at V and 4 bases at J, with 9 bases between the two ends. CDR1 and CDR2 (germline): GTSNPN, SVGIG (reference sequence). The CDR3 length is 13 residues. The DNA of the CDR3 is TGTGCCTGGAGTGCCCCTTCCGCAGATACGCAGTATTTT. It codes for CAWSAPSADTQYF.

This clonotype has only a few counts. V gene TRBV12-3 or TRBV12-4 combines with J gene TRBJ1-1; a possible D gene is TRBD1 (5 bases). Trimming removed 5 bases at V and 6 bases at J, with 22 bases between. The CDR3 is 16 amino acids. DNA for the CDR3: TGTGCCAGCAGTCCCCTTTTTGGGGCGCTGAGCGCTGAAGCTTTCTTT. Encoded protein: CASSPLFGALSAEAFF.

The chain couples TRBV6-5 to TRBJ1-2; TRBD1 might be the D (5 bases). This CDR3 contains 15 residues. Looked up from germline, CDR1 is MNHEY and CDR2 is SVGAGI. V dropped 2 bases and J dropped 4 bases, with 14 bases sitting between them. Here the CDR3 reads CASSYRNWGGYGYTF. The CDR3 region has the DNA TGTGCCAGCAGTTACCGGAATTGGGGGGGCTATGGCTACACCTTC.

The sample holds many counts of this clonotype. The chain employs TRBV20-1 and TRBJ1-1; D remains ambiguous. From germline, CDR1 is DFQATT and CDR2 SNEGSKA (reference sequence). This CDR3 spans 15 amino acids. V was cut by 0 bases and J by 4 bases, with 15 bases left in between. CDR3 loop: CSARDRVTYSTEAFF. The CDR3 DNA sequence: TGCAGTGCTAGAGATCGTGTGACGTACAGCACTGAAGCTTTCTTT.

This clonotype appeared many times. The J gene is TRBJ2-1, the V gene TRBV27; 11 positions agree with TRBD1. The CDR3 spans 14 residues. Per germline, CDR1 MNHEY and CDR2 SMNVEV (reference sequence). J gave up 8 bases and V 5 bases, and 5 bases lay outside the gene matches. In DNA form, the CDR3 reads TGTGCCAGCAGTCACGGACAGGGGGCCTATGAGCAGTTCTTC. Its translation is CASSHGQGAYEQFF.